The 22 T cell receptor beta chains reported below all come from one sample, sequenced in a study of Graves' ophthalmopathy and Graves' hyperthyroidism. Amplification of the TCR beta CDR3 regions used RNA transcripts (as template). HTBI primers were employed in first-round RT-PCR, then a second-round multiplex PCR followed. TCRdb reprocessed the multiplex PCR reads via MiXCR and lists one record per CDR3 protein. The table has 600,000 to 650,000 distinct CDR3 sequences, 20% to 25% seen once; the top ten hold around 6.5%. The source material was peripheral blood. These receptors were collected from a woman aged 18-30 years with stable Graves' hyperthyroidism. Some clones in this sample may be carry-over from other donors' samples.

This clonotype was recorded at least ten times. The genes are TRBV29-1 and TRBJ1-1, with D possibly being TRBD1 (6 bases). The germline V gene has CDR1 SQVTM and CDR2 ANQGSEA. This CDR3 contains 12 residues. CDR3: CSLQGVGTEAFF. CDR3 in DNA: TGCAGTCTACAGGGAGTGGGCACTGAAGCTTTCTTT.

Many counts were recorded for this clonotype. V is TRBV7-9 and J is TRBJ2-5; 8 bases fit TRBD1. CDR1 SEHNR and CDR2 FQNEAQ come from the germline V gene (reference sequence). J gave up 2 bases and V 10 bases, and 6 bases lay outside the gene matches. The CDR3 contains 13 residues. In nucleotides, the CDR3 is TGTGCCACCCGGACAGGGATACAAGAGACCCAGTACTTC. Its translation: CATRTGIQETQYF.

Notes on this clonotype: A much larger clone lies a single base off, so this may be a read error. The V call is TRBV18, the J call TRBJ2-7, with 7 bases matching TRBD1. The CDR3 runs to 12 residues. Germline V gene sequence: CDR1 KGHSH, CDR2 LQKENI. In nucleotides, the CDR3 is TGTGCCAACTCACCGGAACAGGGGCGTCAGTACTTC. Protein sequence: CANSPEQGRQYF.

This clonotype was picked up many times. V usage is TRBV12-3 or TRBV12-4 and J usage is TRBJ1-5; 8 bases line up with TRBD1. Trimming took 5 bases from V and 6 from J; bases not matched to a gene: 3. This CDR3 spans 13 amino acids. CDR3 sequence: CASSTGGFQPQHF. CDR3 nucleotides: TGTGCCAGCAGTACAGGGGGGTTTCAGCCCCAGCATTTT.

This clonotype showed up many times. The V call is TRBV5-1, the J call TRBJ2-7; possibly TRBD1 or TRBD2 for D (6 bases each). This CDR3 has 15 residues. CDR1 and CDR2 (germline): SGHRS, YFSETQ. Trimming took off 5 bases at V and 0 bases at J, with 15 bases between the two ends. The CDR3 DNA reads TGCGCCAGCAGTTTCAGGGGAGGCTCCTCCTACGAGCAGTACTTC. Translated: CASSFRGGSSYEQYF.

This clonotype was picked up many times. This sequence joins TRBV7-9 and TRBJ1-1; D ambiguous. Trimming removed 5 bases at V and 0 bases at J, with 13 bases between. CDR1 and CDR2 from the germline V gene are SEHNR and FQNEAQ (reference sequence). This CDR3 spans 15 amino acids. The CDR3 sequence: CASSLEGGVNTEAFF. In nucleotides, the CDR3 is TGTGCCAGCAGCCTAGAGGGCGGGGTGAACACTGAAGCTTTCTTT.

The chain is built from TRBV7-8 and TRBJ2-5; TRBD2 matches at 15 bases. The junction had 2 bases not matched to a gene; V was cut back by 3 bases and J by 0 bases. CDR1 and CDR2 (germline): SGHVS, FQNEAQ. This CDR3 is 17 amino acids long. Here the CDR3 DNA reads TGTGCCAGCAGCTTGGGGACTAGCGGGAGGCACCAAGAGACCCAGTACTTC. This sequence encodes CASSLGTSGRHQETQYF.

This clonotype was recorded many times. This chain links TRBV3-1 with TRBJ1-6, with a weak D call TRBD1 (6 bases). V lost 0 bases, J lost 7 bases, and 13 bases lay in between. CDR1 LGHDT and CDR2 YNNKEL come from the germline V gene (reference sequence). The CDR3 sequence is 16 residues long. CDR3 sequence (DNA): TGTGCCAGCAGCCAAGAATCAGGGGTTTGGAATTCACCCCTCCACTTT. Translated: CASSQESGVWNSPLHF.

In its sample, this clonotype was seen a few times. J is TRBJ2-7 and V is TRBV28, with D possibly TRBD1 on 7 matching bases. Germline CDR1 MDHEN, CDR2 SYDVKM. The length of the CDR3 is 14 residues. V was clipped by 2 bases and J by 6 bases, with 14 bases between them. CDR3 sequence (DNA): TGTGCCAGCAGTTTACTACAGGGGAGGCTCGAGCAGTACTTC. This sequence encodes CASSLLQGRLEQYF.

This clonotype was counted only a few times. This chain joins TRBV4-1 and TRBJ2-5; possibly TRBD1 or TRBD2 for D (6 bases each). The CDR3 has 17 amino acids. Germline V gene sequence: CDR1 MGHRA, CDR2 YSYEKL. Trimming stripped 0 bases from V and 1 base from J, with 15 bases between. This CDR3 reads CASSQEGGGLTQETQYF. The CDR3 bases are TGCGCCAGCAGCCAAGAAGGAGGGGGGTTAACCCAAGAGACCCAGTACTTC.

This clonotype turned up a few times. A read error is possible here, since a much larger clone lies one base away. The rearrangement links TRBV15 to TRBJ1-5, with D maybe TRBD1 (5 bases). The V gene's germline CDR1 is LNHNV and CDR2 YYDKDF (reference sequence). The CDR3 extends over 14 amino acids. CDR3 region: CVTSRDQGPQPQHF. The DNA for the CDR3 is TGTGTCACCAGCAGAGATCAGGGCCCTCAGCCCCAGCATTTT.

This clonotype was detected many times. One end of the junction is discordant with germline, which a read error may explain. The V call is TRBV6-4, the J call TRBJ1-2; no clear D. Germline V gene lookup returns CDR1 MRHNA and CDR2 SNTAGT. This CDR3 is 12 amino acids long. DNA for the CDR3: TGTGCCAGCAGTCACTCCGGGTATGGCTACACCTTC. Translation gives CASSHSGYGYTF.

The CDR3 coding sequence is TGTGCCAGCAGCTTATCGGCTAGCGGGAACTACGAGCAGTACTTC. Amino acid sequence: CASSLSASGNYEQYF. The chain links TRBV7-3 to TRBJ2-7, with TRBD2 identical over 9 bases. Germline V gene lookup returns CDR1 SGHTA and CDR2 FQGTGA. The CDR3 loop spans 15 amino acids. V dropped 2 bases and J dropped 3; count of bases not matched to a gene: 5. The variable domain in full, with the rest retrieved from reference TRBV7-3 and TRBJ2-7, is GAGVSQTPSNKVTEKGKYVELRCDPISGHTALYWYRQSLGQGPEFLIYFQGTGAADDSGLPNDRFFAVRPEGSVSTLKIQRTERGDSAVYLCASSLSASGNYEQYFGPGTRLTVT.

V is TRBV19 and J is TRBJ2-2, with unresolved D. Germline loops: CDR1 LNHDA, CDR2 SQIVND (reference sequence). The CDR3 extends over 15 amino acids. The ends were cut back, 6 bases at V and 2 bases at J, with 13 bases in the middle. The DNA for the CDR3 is TGTGCCAGTAGCCGCAACTGGGGAAACACCGGGGAGCTGTTTTTT. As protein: CASSRNWGNTGELFF.

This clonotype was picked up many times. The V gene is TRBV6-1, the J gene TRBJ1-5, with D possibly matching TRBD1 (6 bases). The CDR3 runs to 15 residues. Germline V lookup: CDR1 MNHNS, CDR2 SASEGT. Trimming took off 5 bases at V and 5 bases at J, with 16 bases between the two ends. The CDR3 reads CASSQDSLGYQPQHF. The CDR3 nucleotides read TGTGCCAGCAGTCAGGACAGTTTGGGATATCAGCCCCAGCATTTT.

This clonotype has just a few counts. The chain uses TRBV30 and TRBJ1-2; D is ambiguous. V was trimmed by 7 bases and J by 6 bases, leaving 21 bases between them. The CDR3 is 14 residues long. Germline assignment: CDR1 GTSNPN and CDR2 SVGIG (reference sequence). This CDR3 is CASRIWGGTDGYTF. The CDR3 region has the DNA TGTGCCTCCCGGATTTGGGGAGGAACCGATGGCTACACCTTC.

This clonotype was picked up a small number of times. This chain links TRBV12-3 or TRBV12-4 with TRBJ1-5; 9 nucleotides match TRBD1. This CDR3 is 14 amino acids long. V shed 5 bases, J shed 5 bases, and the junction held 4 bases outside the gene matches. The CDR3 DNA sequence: TGTGCCAGCAGTGGACAGGGGAGGGATCAGCCCCAGCATTTT. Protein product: CASSGQGRDQPQHF.

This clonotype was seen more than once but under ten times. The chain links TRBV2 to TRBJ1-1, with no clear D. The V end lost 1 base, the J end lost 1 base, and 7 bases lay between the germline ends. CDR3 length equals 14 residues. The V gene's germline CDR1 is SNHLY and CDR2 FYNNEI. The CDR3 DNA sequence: TGTGCCAGCAGTGAAGAGGCGGGGAACACTGAAGCTTTCTTT. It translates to CASSEEAGNTEAFF.

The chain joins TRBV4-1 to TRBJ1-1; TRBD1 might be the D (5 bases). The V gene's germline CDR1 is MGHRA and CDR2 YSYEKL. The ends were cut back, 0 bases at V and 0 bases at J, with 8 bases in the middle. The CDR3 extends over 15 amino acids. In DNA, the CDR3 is TGCGCCAGCAGCCAAGAGGCAGGGATGAACACTGAAGCTTTCTTT. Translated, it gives CASSQEAGMNTEAFF.

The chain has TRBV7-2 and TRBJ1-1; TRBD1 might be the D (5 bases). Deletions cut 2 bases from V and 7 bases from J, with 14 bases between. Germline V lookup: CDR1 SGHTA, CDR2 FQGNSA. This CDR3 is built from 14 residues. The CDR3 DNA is TGTGCCAGCAGCTTACGCCGCGGGGGGAATGAAGCTTTCTTT. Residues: CASSLRRGGNEAFF. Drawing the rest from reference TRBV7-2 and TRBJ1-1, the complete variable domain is GAGVSQSPSNKVTEKGKDVELRCDPISGHTALYWYRQSLGQGLEFLIYFQGNSAPDKSGLPSDRFSAERTGGSVSTLTIQRTQQEDSAVYLCASSLRRGGNEAFFGQGTRLTVV.

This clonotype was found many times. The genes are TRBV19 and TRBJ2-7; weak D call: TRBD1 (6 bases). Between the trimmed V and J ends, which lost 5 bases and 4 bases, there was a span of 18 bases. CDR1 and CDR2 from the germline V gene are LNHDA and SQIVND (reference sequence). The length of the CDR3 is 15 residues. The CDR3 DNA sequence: TGTGCCAGTAGTCCACAGGGTCAAGCAGGGTACGAGCAGTACTTC. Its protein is CASSPQGQAGYEQYF.

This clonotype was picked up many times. CDR3 protein: CASSFREVGELFF. The CDR3 DNA is TGTGCCAGCAGTTTCAGGGAGGTCGGGGAGCTGTTTTTT. This rearrangement joins TRBV12-3 or TRBV12-4 to TRBJ2-2, with D possibly matching TRBD2 (6 bases). The V and J ends lost 3 bases and 7 bases respectively, with 9 bases between them. This CDR3 contains 13 residues.